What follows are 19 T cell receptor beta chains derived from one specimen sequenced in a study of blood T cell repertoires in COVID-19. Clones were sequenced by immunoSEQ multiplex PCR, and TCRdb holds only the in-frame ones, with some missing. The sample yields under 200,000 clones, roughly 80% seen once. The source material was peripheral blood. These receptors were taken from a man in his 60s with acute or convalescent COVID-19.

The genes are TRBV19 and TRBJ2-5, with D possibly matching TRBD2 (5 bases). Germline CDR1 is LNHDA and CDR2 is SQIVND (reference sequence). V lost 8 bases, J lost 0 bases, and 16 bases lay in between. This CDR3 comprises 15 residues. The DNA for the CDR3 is TGTGCCAGTTCCAGAGGACTTGGGAACCAAGAGACCCAGTACTTC. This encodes CASSRGLGNQETQYF.

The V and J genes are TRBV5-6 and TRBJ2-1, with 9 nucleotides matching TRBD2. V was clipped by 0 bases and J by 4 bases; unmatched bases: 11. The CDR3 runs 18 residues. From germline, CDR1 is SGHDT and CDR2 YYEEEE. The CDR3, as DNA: TGTGCCAGCAGCTTGGCGCTAGCGGGGCCGGGCCTTTACAATGAGCAGTTCTTC. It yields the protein CASSLALAGPGLYNEQFF. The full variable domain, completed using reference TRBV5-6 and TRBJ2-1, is DAGVTQSPTHLIKTRGQQVTLRCSPKSGHDTVSWYQQALGQGPQFIFQYYEEEERQRGNFPDRFSGHQFPNYSSELNVNALLLGDSALYLCASSLALAGPGLYNEQFFGPGTRLTVL.

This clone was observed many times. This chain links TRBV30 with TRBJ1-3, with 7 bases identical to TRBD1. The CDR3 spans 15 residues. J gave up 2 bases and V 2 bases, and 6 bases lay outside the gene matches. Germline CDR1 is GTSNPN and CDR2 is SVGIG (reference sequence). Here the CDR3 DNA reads TGTGCCTGGAGTAGTGGGACAGTCGCTGGAAACACCATATATTTT. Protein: CAWSSGTVAGNTIYF.

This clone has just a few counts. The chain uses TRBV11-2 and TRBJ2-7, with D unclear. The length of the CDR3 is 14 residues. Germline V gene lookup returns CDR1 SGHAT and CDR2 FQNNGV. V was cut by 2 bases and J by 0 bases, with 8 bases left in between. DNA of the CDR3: TGTGCCAGCAGCTTATTGAGGAGCTCCTACGAGCAGTACTTC. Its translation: CASSLLRSSYEQYF.

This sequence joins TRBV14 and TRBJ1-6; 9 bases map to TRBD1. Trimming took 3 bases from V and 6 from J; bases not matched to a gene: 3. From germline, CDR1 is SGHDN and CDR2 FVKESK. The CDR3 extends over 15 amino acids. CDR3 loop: CASSHRDRVNSPLHF. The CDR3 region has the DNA TGTGCCAGCAGCCACAGGGACAGGGTTAATTCACCCCTCCACTTT.

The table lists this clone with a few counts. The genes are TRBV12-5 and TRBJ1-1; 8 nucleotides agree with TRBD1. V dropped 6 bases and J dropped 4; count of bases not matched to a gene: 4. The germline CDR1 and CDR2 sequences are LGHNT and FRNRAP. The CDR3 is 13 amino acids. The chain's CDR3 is CASGQGDVTEAFF. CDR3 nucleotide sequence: TGTGCTAGTGGACAGGGGGATGTCACTGAAGCTTTCTTT.

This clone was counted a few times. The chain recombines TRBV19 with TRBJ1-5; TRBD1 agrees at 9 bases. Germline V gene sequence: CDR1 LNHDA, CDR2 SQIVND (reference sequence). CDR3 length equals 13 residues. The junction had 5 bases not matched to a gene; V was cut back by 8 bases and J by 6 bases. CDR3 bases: TGTGCCAGTTCGAACAGGGGGCTTCAGCCCCAGCATTTT. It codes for CASSNRGLQPQHF.

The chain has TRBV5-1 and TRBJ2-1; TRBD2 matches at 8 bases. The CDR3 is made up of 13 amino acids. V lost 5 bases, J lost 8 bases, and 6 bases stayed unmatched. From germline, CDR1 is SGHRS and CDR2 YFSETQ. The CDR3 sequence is CASRDRTSHEQFF. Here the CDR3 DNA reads TGCGCCAGCAGGGATAGGACTAGCCATGAGCAGTTCTTC.

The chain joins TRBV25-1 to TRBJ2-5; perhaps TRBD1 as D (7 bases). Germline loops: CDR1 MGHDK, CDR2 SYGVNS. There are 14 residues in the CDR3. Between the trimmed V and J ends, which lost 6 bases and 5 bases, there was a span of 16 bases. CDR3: CASSDRAGGETQYF. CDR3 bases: TGTGCCAGCAGCGACAGGGCTGGGGGGGAGACCCAGTACTTC.

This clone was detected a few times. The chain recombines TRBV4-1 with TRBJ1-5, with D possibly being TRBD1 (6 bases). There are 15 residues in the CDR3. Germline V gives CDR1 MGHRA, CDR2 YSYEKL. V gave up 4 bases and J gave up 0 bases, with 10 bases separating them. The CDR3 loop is CASSRQAYSNQPQHF. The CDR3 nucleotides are TGCGCCAGCAGCCGACAGGCTTATAGCAATCAGCCCCAGCATTTT.

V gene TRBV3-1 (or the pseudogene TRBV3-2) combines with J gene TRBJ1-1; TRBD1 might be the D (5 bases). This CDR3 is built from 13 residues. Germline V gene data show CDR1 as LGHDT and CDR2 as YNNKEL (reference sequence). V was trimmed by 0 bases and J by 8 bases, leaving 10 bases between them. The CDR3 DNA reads TGTGCCAGCAGCCAAGACCGACAGTCAGAAGCTTTCTTT. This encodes CASSQDRQSEAFF.

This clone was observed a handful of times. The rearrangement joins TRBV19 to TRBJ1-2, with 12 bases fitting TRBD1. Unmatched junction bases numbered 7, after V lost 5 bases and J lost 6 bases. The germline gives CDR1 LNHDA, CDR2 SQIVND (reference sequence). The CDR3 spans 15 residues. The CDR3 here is CASSLLGQGADGYTF. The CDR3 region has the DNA TGTGCCAGTAGTCTACTGGGACAGGGGGCTGATGGCTACACCTTC.

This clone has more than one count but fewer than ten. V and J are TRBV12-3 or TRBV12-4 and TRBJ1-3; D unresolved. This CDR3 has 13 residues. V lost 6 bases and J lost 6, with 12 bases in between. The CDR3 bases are TGTGCCAGCAGCAACGGACTCCTAAACACCATATATTTT. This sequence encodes CASSNGLLNTIYF.

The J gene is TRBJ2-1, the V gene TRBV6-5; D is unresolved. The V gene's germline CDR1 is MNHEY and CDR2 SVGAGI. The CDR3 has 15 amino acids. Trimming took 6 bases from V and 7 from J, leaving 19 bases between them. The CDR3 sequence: CASSPLLSSRNEQFF. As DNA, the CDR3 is TGTGCCAGCAGCCCCCTTCTGTCCTCTCGGAATGAGCAGTTCTTC.

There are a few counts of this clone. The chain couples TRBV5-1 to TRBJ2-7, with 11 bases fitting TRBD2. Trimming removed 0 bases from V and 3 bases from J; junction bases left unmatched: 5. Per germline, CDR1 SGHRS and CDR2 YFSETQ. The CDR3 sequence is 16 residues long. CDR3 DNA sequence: TGCGCCAGCAGCTTGGCCGGGACTAGCGGCCTCTACGAGCAGTACTTC. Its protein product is CASSLAGTSGLYEQYF.

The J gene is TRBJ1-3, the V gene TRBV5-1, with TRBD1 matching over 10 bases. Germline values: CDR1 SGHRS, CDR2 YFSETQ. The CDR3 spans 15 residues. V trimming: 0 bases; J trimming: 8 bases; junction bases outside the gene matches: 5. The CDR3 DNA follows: TGCGCCAGCAGCTTGGCCGGGACAGGGGATGACACCATATATTTT. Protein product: CASSLAGTGDDTIYF. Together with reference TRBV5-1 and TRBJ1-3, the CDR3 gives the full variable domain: KAGVTQTPRYLIKTRGQQVTLSCSPISGHRSVSWYQQTPGQGLQFLFEYFSETQRNKGNFPGRFSGRQFSNSRSEMNVSTLELGDSALYLCASSLAGTGDDTIYFGEGSWLTVV.

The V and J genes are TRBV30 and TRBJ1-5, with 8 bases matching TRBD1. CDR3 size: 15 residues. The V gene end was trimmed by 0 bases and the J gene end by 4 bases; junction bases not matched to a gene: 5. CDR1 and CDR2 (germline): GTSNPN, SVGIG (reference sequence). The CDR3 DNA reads TGTGCCTGGAGTGTCCCAGGGGGCTTAAATCAGCCCCAGCATTTT. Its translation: CAWSVPGGLNQPQHF.

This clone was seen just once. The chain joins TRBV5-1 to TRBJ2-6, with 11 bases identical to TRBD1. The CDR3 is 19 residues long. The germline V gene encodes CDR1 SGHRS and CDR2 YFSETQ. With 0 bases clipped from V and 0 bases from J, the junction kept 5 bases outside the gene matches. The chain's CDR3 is CASSLEPGQGGSGANVLTF. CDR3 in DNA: TGCGCCAGCAGCTTGGAACCGGGACAGGGGGGCTCTGGGGCCAACGTCCTGACTTTC.

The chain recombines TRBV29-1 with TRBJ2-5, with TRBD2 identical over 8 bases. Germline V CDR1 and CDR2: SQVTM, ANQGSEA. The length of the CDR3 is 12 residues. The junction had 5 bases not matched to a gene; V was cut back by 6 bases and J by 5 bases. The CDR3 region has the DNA TGCAGCGTAATAAGCGGGAGTGAGACCCAGTACTTC. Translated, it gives CSVISGSETQYF.